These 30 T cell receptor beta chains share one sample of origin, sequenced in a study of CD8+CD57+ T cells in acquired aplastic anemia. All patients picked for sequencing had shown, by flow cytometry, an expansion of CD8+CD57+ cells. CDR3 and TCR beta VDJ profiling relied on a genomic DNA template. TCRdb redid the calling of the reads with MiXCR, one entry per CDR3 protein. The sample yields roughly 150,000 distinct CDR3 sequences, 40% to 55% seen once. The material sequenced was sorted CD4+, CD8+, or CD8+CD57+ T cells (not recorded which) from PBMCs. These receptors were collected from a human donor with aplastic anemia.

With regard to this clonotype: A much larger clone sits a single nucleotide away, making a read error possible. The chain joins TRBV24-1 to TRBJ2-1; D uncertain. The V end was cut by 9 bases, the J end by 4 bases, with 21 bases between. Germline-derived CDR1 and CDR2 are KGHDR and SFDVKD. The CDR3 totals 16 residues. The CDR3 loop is CATAEFGRQNYNEQFF. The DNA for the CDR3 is TGTGCCACCGCTGAGTTTGGGCGGCAGAATTACAATGAGCAGTTCTTC.

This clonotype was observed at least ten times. The DNA of the CDR3 is TGTGCCATCAGTGACGGCAACGGGGAGCTGTTTTTT. Protein: CAISDGNGELFF. The rearrangement links TRBV10-3 to TRBJ2-2; D remains ambiguous. Germline CDR1 is ENHRY and CDR2 is SYGVKD. The V and J ends lost 3 bases and 7 bases respectively, with 6 bases between them. This CDR3 region has 12 residues.

The CDR3 spells CATSLSTYTDTYEQYF. As DNA, the CDR3 is TGTGCCACCAGCCTTTCTACCTACACCGACACCTACGAGCAGTACTTC. The genes are TRBV24-1 and TRBJ2-7; D remains unclear. This CDR3 has 16 amino acids. V was pared by 7 bases and J by 2 bases, with 20 bases between. Germline CDR1 and CDR2: KGHDR and SFDVKD.

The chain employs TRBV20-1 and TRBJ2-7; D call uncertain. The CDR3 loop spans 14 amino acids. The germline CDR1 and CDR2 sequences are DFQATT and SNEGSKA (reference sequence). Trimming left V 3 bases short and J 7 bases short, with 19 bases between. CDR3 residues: CSARPPDEELEQYF. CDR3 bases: TGCAGTGCTAGGCCCCCAGATGAGGAGCTTGAGCAGTACTTC.

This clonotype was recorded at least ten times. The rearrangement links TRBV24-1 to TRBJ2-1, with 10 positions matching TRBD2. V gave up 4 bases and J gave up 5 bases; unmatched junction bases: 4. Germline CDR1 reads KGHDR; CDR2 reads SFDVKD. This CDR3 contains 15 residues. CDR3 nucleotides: TGTGCCACCAGTGACGCTAGCGGGAGCAACAATGAGCAGTTCTTC. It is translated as CATSDASGSNNEQFF.

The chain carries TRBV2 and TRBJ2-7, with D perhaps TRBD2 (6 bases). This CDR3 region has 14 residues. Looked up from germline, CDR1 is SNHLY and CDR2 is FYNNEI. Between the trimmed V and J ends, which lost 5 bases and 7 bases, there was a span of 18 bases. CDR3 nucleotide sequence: TGTGCCAGCAGTTACTCGATCGGCGGGGAGGAGCAGTACTTC. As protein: CASSYSIGGEEQYF. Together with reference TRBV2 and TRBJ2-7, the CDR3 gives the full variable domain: EPEVTQTPSHQVTQMGQEVILRCVPISNHLYFYWYRQILGQKVEFLVSFYNNEISEKSEIFDDQFSVERPDGSNFTLKIRSTKLEDSAMYFCASSYSIGGEEQYFGPGTRLTVT.

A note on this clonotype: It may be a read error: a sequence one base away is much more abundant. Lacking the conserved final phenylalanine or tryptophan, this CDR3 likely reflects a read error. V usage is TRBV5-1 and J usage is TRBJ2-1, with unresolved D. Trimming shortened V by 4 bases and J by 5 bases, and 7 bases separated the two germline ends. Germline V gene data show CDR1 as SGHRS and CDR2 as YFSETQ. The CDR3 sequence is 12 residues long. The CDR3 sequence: CASSKADNEQFL. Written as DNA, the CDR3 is TGCGCCAGCAGCAAGGCTGACAATGAGCAGTTCCTC.

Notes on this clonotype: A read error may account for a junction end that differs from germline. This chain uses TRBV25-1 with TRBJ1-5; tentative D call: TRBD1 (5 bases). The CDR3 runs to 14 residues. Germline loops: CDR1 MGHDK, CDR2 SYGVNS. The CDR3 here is CASSFGGRNQPHHF. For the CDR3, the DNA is TGTGCCAGCAGTTTCGGGGGGAGAAATCAGCCCCACCATTTT. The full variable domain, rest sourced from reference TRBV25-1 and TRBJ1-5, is EADIYQTPRYLVIGTGKKITLECSQTMGHDKMYWYQQDPGMELHLIHYSYGVNSTEKGDLSSESTVSRIRTEHFPLTLESARPSHTSQYLCASSFGGRNQPHHFGDGTRLSIL.

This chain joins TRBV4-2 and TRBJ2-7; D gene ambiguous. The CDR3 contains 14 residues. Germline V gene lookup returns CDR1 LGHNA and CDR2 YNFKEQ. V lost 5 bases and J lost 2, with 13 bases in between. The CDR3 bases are TGTGCCAGCAGCGACGCACGCCTAGCCTACGAGCAGTACTTC. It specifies CASSDARLAYEQYF.

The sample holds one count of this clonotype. CDR3 nucleotides: TGCGCCAGCAGCCAAGATGACATCGGGGTAAGCACTGAAGCTTTCTTT. Translating gives CASSQDDIGVSTEAFF. V gene TRBV4-1 combines with J gene TRBJ1-1; no firm D call. The CDR3 loop spans 16 amino acids. The germline CDR1 and CDR2 sequences are MGHRA and YSYEKL. The V end lost 0 bases, the J end lost 4 bases, and 15 bases lay between the germline ends.

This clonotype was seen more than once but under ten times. CDR3 amino acids: CASSSGGGSGPVEQYF. Here the CDR3 DNA reads TGCGCCAGCAGCTCCGGGGGCGGGAGTGGGCCCGTCGAGCAGTACTTC. The chain has TRBV4-1 and TRBJ2-7, with D tentatively TRBD2 (7 bases). Deletions cut 5 bases from V and 6 bases from J, with 23 bases between. Germline V gene data show CDR1 as MGHRA and CDR2 as YSYEKL. The CDR3 has 16 residues.

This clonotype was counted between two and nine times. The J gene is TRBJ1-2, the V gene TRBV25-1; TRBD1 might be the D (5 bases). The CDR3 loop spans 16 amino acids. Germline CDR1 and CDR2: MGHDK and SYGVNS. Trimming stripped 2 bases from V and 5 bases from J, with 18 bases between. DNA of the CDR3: TGTGCCAGCAGTGAACAACAGGCCCTCACCTGGTATGGCTACACCTTC. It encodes CASSEQQALTWYGYTF.

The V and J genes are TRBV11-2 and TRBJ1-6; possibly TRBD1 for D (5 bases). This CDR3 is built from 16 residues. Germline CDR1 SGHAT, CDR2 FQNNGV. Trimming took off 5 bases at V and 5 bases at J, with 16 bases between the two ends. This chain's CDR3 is CASSPAEDMDNSPLHF. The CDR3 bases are TGTGCCAGCAGCCCGGCCGAGGACATGGATAATTCACCCCTCCACTTT. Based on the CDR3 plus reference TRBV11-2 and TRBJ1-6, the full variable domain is EAGVAQSPRYKIIEKRQSVAFWCNPISGHATLYWYQQILGQGPKLLIQFQNNGVVDDSQLPKDRFSAERLKGVDSTLKIQPAKLEDSAVYLCASSPAEDMDNSPLHFGNGTRLTVT.

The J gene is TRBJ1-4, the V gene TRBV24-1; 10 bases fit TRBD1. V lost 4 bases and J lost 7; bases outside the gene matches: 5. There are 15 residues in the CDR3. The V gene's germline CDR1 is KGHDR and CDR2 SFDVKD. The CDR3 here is CATSDTGTGAEKLFF. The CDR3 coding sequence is TGTGCCACCAGTGACACCGGGACAGGGGCTGAAAAACTGTTTTTT.

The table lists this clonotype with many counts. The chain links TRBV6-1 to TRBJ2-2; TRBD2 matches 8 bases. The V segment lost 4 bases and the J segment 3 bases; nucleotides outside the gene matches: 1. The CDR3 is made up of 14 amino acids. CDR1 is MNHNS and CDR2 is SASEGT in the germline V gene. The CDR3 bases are TGTGCCAGCAGTGCGGGAGGGTACACCGGGGAGCTGTTTTTT. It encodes CASSAGGYTGELFF.

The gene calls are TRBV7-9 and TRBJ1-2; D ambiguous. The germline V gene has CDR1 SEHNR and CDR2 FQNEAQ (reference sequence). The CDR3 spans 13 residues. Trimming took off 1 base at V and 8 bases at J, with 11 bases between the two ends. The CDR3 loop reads CASSLGLRRGYTF. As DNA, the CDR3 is TGTGCCAGCAGCTTAGGACTAAGACGCGGCTACACCTTC. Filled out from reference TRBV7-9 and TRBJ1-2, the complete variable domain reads DTGVSQNPRHKITKRGQNVTFRCDPISEHNRLYWYRQTLGQGPEFLTYFQNEAQLEKSRLLSDRFSAERPKGSFSTLEIQRTEQGDSAMYLCASSLGLRRGYTFGSGTRLTVV.

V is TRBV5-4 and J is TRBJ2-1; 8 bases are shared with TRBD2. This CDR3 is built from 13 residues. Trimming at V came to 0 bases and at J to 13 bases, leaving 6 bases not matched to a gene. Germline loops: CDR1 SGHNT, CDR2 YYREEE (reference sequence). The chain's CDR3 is CASSLEGAGGQFF. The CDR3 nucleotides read TGTGCCAGCAGCTTGGAAGGTGCGGGGGGTCAGTTCTTC.

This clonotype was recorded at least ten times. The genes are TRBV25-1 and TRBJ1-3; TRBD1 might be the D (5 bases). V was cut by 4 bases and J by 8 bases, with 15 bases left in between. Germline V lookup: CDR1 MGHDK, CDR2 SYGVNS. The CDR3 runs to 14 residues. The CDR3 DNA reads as TGTGCCAGCAGTGTGCTCGGGGCTCGGGACACCATATATTTT. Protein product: CASSVLGARDTIYF.

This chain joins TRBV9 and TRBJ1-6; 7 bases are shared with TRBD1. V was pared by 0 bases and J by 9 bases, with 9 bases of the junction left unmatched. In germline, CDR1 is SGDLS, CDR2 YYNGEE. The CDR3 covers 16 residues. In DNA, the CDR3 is TGTGCCAGCAGCGTAGTCCCAGACAGGGATCGTTCACCCCTCCACTTT. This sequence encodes CASSVVPDRDRSPLHF.

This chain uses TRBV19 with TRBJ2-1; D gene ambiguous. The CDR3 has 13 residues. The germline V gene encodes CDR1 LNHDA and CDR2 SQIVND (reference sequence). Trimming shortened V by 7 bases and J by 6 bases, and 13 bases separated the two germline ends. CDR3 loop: CASTIGVGNEQFF. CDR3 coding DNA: TGTGCCAGTACCATAGGAGTAGGCAATGAGCAGTTCTTC. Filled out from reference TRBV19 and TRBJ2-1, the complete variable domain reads DGGITQSPKYLFRKEGQNVTLSCEQNLNHDAMYWYRQDPGQGLRLIYYSQIVNDFQKGDIAEGYSVSREKKESFPLTVTSAQKNPTAFYLCASTIGVGNEQFFGPGTRLTVL.

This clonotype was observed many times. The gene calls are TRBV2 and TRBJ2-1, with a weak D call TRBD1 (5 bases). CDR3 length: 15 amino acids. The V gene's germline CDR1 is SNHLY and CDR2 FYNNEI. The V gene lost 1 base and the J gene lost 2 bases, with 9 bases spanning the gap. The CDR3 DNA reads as TGTGCCAGCAGTGAAGGGGGCGATACCTACAATGAGCAGTTCTTC. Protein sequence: CASSEGGDTYNEQFF. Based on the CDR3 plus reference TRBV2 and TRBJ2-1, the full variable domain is EPEVTQTPSHQVTQMGQEVILRCVPISNHLYFYWYRQILGQKVEFLVSFYNNEISEKSEIFDDQFSVERPDGSNFTLKIRSTKLEDSAMYFCASSEGGDTYNEQFFGPGTRLTVL.

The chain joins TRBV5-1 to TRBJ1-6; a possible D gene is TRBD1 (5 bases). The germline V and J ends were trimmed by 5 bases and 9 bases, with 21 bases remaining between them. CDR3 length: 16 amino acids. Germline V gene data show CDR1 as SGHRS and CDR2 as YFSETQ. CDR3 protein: CASSKQDSISASPLHF. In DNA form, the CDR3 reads TGCGCCAGCAGTAAACAGGATTCGATAAGTGCTTCACCCCTCCACTTT.

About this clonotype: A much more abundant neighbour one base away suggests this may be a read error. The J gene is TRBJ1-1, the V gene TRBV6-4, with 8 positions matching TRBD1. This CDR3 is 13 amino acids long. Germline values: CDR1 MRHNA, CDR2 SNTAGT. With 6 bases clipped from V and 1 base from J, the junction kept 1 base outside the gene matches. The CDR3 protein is CASRDRENTEAFF. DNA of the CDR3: TGTGCCAGCAGGGACAGGGAGAACACTGAAGCTTTCTTT.

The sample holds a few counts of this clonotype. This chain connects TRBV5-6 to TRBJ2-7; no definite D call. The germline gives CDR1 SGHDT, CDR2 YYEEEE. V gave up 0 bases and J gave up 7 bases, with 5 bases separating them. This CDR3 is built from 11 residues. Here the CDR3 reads CASSLEREQYF. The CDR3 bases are TGTGCCAGCAGCTTGGAACGGGAGCAGTACTTC. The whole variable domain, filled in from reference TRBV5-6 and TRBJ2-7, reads DAGVTQSPTHLIKTRGQQVTLRCSPKSGHDTVSWYQQALGQGPQFIFQYYEEEERQRGNFPDRFSGHQFPNYSSELNVNALLLGDSALYLCASSLEREQYFGPGTRLTVT.

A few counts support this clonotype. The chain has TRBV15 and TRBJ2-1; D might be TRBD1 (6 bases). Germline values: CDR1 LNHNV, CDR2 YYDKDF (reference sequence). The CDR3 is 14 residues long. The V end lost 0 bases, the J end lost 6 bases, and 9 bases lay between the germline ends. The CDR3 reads CATSRDKGGNEQFF. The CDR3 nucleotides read TGTGCCACCAGCAGAGATAAAGGGGGCAATGAGCAGTTCTTC.

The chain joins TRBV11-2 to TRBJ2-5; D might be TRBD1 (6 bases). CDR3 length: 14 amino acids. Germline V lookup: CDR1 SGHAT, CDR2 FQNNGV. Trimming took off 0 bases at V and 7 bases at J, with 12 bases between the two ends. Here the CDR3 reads CASSLDRQVSTQYF. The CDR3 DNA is TGTGCCAGCAGCTTAGATCGACAGGTCTCGACCCAGTACTTC.

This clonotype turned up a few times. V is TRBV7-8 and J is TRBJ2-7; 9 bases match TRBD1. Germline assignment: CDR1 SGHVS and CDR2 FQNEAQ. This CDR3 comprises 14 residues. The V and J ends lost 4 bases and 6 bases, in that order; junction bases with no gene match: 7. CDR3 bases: TGTGCCAGCAGCTACGGACAGGGGTCTAGCGAGCAGTACTTC. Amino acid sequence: CASSYGQGSSEQYF.

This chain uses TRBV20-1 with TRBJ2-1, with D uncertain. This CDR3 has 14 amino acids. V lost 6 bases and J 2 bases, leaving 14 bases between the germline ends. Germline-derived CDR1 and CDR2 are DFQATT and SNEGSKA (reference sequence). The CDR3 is CSAASLMAYNEQFF. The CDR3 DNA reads TGCAGTGCCGCGAGTCTGATGGCCTACAATGAGCAGTTCTTC.

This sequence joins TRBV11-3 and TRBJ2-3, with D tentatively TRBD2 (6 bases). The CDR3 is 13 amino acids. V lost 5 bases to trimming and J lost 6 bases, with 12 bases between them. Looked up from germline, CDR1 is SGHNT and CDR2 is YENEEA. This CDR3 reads CASSQAGRDTQYF. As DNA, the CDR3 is TGTGCCAGCAGCCAGGCTGGGAGGGATACGCAGTATTTT. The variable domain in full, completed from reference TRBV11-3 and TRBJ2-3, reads EAGVVQSPRYKIIEKKQPVAFWCNPISGHNTLYWYLQNLGQGPELLIRYENEEAVDDSQLPKDRFSAERLKGVDSTLKIQPAELGDSAVYLCASSQAGRDTQYFGPGTRLTVL.

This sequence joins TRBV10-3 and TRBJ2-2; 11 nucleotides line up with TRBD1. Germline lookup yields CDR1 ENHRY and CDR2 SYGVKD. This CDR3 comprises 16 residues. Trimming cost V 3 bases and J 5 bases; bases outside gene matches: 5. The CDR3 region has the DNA TGTGCCATCAGTGAAACCGGGACAGGGGGGACCGGGGAGCTGTTTTTT. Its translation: CAISETGTGGTGELFF.